The rows below give T cell receptor beta chains drawn from one sample of a study of glioma-infiltrating T cells after dendritic cell vaccination. TCRdb's copy holds only in-frame clones and misses some; the assay was immunoSEQ multiplex PCR. The top ten clones hold around 8.3% of a sample with 50,000 to 65,000 clones, 85% to 90% of them seen once. The sequences come from blood, collected after dendritic cell vaccination. Receptor source: a human donor with glioblastoma. CDR3s include the opening cysteine and the closing phenylalanine or tryptophan. A D gene is named only where the DNA matches it firmly. Size tells how often a clone was seen (once, few, many) or the class of an expanded clone, and some rows leave it out.

v_gene	d_gene	abundance	j_gene	CDR3aa	CDR3nt
TRBV5-6	TRBD2	-	TRBJ2-3	CASSLRLTSGGGITDTQYF	TGTGCCAGCAGCTTACGACTGACTAGCGGGGGGGGTATCACAGATACGCAGTATTTT
TRBV20-1	-	-	TRBJ2-3	CSARSPDTQYF	TGCAGTGCTAGGAGCCCAGATACGCAGTATTTT
TRBV6-5	-	-	TRBJ1-2	CASSYAGTNYGYTF	TGTGCCAGCAGTTACGCAGGGACTAACTATGGCTACACCTTC
TRBV7-2	-	-	TRBJ2-7	CASSLVAGALSYEQYF	TGTGCCAGCAGCTTAGTCGCAGGGGCGCTTTCCTACGAGCAGTACTTC
TRBV4-1	TRBD2	-	TRBJ2-2	CASSQGERGINTGELFF	TGCGCCAGCAGCCAGGGGGAGCGGGGGATAAACACCGGGGAGCTGTTTTTT
TRBV6-1	-	few	TRBJ1-2	CASTPNPAGYGYTF	TGTGCCAGCACACCGAACCCGGCGGGCTATGGCTACACCTTC
TRBV10-3	-	-	TRBJ1-2	CAISEGGVSGYTF	TGTGCCATCAGTGAAGGAGGTGTGAGTGGCTACACCTTC
TRBV7-8	TRBD2	-	TRBJ2-7	CASSLAGGIGKEQYF	TGTGCCAGCAGCTTAGCGGGGGGGATCGGAAAGGAGCAGTACTTC
TRBV6-5	-	-	TRBJ1-2	CASSMTASYGYTF	TGTGCCAGCAGTATGACAGCCTCCTATGGCTACACCTTC
TRBV4-1	-	-	TRBJ1-1	CASSQGARGNTEAFF	TGCGCCAGCAGCCAAGGGGCCAGGGGGAACACTGAAGCTTTCTTT
TRBV7-2	TRBD1	few	TRBJ1-2	CASSSEGQGYNGYTF	TGTGCCAGCAGCTCAGAAGGACAGGGGTATAATGGCTACACCTTC
TRBV27	-	-	TRBJ1-5	CASSLWQGDQPQHF	TGTGCCAGCAGTTTATGGCAGGGTGATCAGCCCCAGCATTTT
TRBV4-3	TRBD1	-	TRBJ1-1	CASSFYRGQNTEAFF	TGCGCCAGCAGCTTCTACAGGGGCCAGAACACTGAAGCTTTCTTT
TRBV6-5	-	-	TRBJ2-7	CASSYSSEVSSYEQYF	TGTGCCAGCAGTTACTCGTCGGAGGTTAGCTCCTACGAGCAGTACTTC
TRBV4-3	TRBD1	-	TRBJ1-2	CASSPTGTGPSAF	TGCGCCAGCAGCCCAACGGGGACAGGGCCATCGGCCTTC
TRBV6-6	-	-	TRBJ2-4	CASTRGARDPQNIQYF	TGTGCCAGCACCCGCGGGGCGCGTGACCCCCAAAACATTCAGTACTTC
TRBV19	-	-	TRBJ2-1	CASSRLAANNEQFF	TGTGCCAGTAGTCGGCTAGCAGCTAACAATGAGCAGTTCTTC
TRBV6-6	TRBD1	-	TRBJ2-1	CASSPDRGRWDEQFF	TGTGCCAGCAGCCCCGACAGGGGGCGTTGGGATGAGCAGTTCTTC
TRBV29-1	TRBD1	-	TRBJ1-6	CSVKQGVDSPLHF	TGCAGCGTTAAGCAGGGGGTTGATTCACCCCTCCACTTT
TRBV7-9	-	-	TRBJ1-1	CASNSDRLSTEAFF	TGTGCCAGCAACTCCGACAGGCTGAGTACTGAAGCTTTCTTT
TRBV28	TRBD2	-	TRBJ2-1	CASSTGTSADEQFF	TGTGCCAGCAGTACCGGGACTAGCGCCGATGAGCAGTTCTTC
TRBV5-1	-	-	TRBJ2-3	CASRGGDSRRDTQYF	TGCGCCAGTAGAGGCGGCGACTCTAGACGAGATACGCAGTATTTT
TRBV11-3	-	-	TRBJ1-2	CASSSGLPNVYGYTF	TGTGCCAGCAGCTCGGGACTGCCTAACGTTTATGGCTACACCTTC
TRBV4-3	-	-	TRBJ1-2	CASSQDLGARGYTF	TGCGCCAGCAGCCAAGATCTGGGCGCTCGGGGCTACACCTTC
TRBV6-1	TRBD2	few	TRBJ2-1	CASTGTSFSNEQFF	TGTGCCAGCACCGGGACTAGCTTTTCCAATGAGCAGTTCTTC
TRBV7-9	-	-	TRBJ1-1	CASSPDMNTEAFF	TGTGCCAGCAGCCCGGACATGAACACTGAAGCTTTCTTT
TRBV19	-	-	TRBJ1-2	CASSINRDGNYGYTF	TGTGCCAGTAGTATAAACCGGGATGGAAACTATGGCTACACCTTC
TRBV5-4	-	once	TRBJ1-1	CASSVRGMNTEAFF	TGTGCCAGCAGTGTCAGAGGGATGAACACTGAAGCTTTCTTT
TRBV7-6	-	-	TRBJ2-1	CASSLGRQPSAIEQFF	TGTGCCAGCAGCTTAGGCCGACAGCCTAGCGCAATAGAGCAGTTCTTC
TRBV4-3	TRBD1	once	TRBJ2-7	CASSPRDRGEQYF	TGCGCCAGCAGCCCGAGGGACAGGGGTGAGCAGTACTTC
TRBV6-5	-	-	TRBJ2-5	CASRTYKGGQETQYF	TGTGCCAGCAGGACCTATAAGGGAGGCCAAGAGACCCAGTACTTC
TRBV2	-	once	TRBJ2-5	CASSEASRGLQETQYF	TGTGCCAGCAGTGAAGCTTCCAGGGGCCTCCAAGAGACCCAGTACTTC
TRBV4-1	-	-	TRBJ2-7	CASSPRDSPTYEQYF	TGCGCCAGCAGCCCCCGGGACTCCCCGACCTACGAGCAGTACTTC
TRBV6-5	-	many	TRBJ1-2	CASSYSVNYGYTF	TGTGCCAGCAGTTATTCAGTCAACTATGGCTACACCTTC
TRBV6-6	TRBD2	-	TRBJ2-1	CASSYLKPGLANEQFF	TGTGCCAGCAGTTACCTAAAACCGGGACTAGCGAATGAGCAGTTCTTC
TRBV7-9	-	-	TRBJ1-1	CASSPPDSMNTEAFF	TGTGCCAGCAGCCCCCCAGACAGTATGAACACTGAAGCTTTCTTT
TRBV4-1	-	-	TRBJ1-1	CASSPDSVNTEAFF	TGCGCCAGCAGCCCCGACAGCGTGAACACTGAAGCTTTCTTT
TRBV2	TRBD2	-	TRBJ2-1	CASRTRSEQFF	TGTGCCAGCCGGACTAGAAGTGAGCAGTTCTTC
TRBV5-8	-	-	TRBJ1-5	CASSPEWGENQPQHF	TGTGCCAGCAGCCCGGAATGGGGAGAAAATCAGCCCCAGCATTTT
TRBV5-4	-	-	TRBJ2-5	CASSWGGSRGGETQYF	TGTGCCAGCAGCTGGGGAGGGTCCCGAGGGGGAGAGACCCAGTACTTC
TRBV7-2	-	few	TRBJ2-5	CASSLSTGVWETQYF	TGTGCCAGCAGCCTCTCGACGGGTGTGTGGGAGACCCAGTACTTC
TRBV10-3	TRBD1	medium-sized	TRBJ2-1	CAISESGQGIIPEQFF	TGTGCCATCAGTGAGTCGGGACAGGGGATAATACCTGAGCAGTTCTTC
TRBV4-2	TRBD1	-	TRBJ2-5	CASSQRQGQETQYF	TGTGCCAGCAGCCAGAGACAGGGTCAAGAGACCCAGTACTTC
TRBV4-1	-	few	TRBJ1-1	CASSRSTEAFF	TGCGCCAGCAGCCGGAGCACTGAAGCTTTCTTT
TRBV4-3	TRBD1	few	TRBJ2-3	CASSQDRQGLDTQYF	TGCGCCAGCAGCCAAGATAGACAGGGGCTTGATACGCAGTATTTT
TRBV6-6	-	-	TRBJ2-2	CASSPPVSGKTGELFF	TGTGCCAGCAGTCCCCCGGTGTCGGGGAAAACCGGGGAGCTGTTTTTT
TRBV5-4	-	once	TRBJ2-7	CASSRSGTAWREQYF	TGTGCCAGCAGCCGCTCCGGGACTGCATGGCGGGAGCAGTACTTC
TRBV13	TRBD2	-	TRBJ2-7	CASSSTGLAGGPPYEQYF	TGTGCCAGCAGCTCAACGGGCCTAGCGGGGGGGCCTCCCTACGAGCAGTACTTC
TRBV2	-	-	TRBJ1-1	CASTPGMNTEAFF	TGTGCCAGCACCCCGGGTATGAACACTGAAGCTTTCTTT
TRBV11-3	TRBD1	-	TRBJ2-4	CASSRTGTGVKNIQYF	TGTGCCAGCAGCCGAACCGGGACAGGGGTAAAGAACATTCAGTACTTC
TRBV6-5	-	once	TRBJ2-7	CASPQTPALIYEQYF	TGTGCCAGCCCCCAGACACCCGCCTTGATTTACGAGCAGTACTTC
TRBV28	TRBD2	-	TRBJ2-1	CASSLGGGRSYNEQFF	TGTGCCAGCAGTCTCGGGGGGGGGCGGTCCTACAATGAGCAGTTCTTC
TRBV7-9	-	-	TRBJ2-1	CASSFPGGRGHNEQFF	TGTGCCAGCAGCTTCCCGGGGGGCCGGGGGCACAATGAGCAGTTCTTC